The clone carrying this T cell receptor (beta chain) was observed at least ten times. The sample comes from a study of regulatory T cells in long-lasting Graves disease. Study as a whole: Graves' patients with a new diagnosis had received antithyroid drugs under 3 months.

Time point denoted: newly diagnosed GD, antithyroid drugs for less than 3 months. PBMC-derived RNA was used for the TCR library. Both iRepertoire HTBI primers and Arm-PCR of CDR3 regions were used to build the TCR beta libraries. TCRdb independently ran MiXCR on the multiplex PCR reads; one entry per CDR3 protein. The sample carries about 470,000 distinct CDR3 sequences, 15% to 20% recorded once. The germline CDR1 and CDR2 sequences are MNHNS and SASEGT. CDR3 size: 14 residues. Trimming cost V 5 bases and J 2 bases; bases outside gene matches: 4. The sample also formed part of further work on T cells in Graves' hyperthyroidism and ophthalmopathy.

The material was peripheral blood mononuclear cells (PBMCs), obtained at new diagnosis, from a patient treated with antithyroid drugs. The chain is built from TRBV6-1 and TRBJ2-7; 9 bases are shared with TRBD1. The source of this sequence is a man aged 35-49 years with Graves disease. CDR3: CASSKTGGAYEQYF. CDR3 DNA: TGTGCCAGCAGTAAGACAGGGGGAGCCTACGAGCAGTACTTC.